These T cell receptor beta chains were read from a single sample in a study of glioma-infiltrating T cells after dendritic cell vaccination. Sequencing was performed with immunoSEQ multiplex PCR; in TCRdb, only in-frame clones are kept and a portion is missing. The profile shows tens of thousands of clones, roughly 84% of them singletons. The sample in question was blood, obtained after dendritic cell vaccination. The receptors were gathered from a human donor with glioblastoma. Both conserved end residues are part of each CDR3. A D gene is named only where the DNA matches it firmly. Expanded clones get a size class; other rows say once, few or many, or leave the size out.

TRBV15 | few | TRBD1 | CATSRGQGGTGELFF
TRBV10-3 | - | - | CAISANRYETQYF
TRBV5-6 | - | - | CASSLAGVQETQYF
TRBV7-9 | - | - | CASSLVGGGVGYTF
TRBV25-1 | - | TRBD1 | CASSEGQGMTEAFF
TRBV6-5 | once | TRBD1 | CASSWTGDGESFF
TRBV25-1 | - | - | CASSEGGRYEKLFF
TRBV7-2 | - | TRBD1 | CASSPQGVGGYTF
TRBV11-2 | - | - | CASSLAGGTDTQYF
TRBV5-4 | - | TRBD1 | CASSPRGRDNEQFF
TRBV12-2 | - | - | CASRLKSRPKGAYEQYF
TRBV5-5 | - | TRBD1 | CASSPLQGSLSSYEQYF
TRBV2 | - | - | CASHLEAVTEAFF
TRBV5-1 | - | - | CASSLALFYEQYF
TRBV5-1 | - | - | CASSLVPENTEAFF
TRBV2 | - | - | CASSGGLRAQETQYF
TRBV11-3 | few | TRBD2 | CASSMLPGLAYNEQFF
TRBV7-7 | - | TRBD2 | CASSLILGPGGEQFF
TRBV15 | - | - | CATSRDRYPGYF
TRBV5-1 | - | TRBD1 | CASSVTPVGTGGYTF
TRBV16 | - | TRBD2 | CASGRLADTDTQYF
TRBV7-2 | few | - | CASSLRVEAGSQYF
TRBV11-2 | - | - | CASSLDRRREAFF
TRBV6-5 | - | - | CASRIPGVDGTEAFF
TRBV5-6 | - | - | CASSQDRKPDNEQFF
TRBV4-3 | few | - | CASSQDHGSGANVLTF
TRBV5-1 | - | - | CASSPQGGLYNEQFF
TRBV7-9 | - | TRBD1 | CASSSTYGTASYEQYF